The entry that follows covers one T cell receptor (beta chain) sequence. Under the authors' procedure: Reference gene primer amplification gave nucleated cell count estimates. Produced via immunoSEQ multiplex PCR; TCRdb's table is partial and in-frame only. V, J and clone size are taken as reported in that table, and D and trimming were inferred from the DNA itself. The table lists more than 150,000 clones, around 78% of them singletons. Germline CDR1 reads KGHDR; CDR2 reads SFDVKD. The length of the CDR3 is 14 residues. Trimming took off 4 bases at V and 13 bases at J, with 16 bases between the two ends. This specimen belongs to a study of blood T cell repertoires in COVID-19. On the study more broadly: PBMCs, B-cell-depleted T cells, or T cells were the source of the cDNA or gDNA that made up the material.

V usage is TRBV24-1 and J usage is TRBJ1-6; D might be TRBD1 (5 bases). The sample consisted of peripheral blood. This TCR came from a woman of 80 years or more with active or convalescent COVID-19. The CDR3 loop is CATSESGAGRPLHF. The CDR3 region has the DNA TGTGCCACCAGTGAAAGCGGGGCCGGTCGGCCCCTCCACTTT.